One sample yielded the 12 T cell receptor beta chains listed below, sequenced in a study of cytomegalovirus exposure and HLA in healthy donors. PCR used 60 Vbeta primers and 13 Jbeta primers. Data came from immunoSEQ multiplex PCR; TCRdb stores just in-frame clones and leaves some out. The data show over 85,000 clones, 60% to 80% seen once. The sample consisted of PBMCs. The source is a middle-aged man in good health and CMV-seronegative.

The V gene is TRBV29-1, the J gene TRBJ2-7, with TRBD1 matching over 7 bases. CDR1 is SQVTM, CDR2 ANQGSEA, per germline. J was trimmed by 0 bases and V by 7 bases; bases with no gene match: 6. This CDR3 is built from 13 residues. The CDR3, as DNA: TGCAGCGGCCGACAGGGCCCCTCCTACGAGCAGTACTTC. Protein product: CSGRQGPSYEQYF.

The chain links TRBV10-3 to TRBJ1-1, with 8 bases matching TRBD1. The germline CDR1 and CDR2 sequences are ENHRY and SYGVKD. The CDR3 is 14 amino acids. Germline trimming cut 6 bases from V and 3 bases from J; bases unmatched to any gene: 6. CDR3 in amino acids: CAIRIGQGYTEAFF. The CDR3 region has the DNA TGTGCCATCAGGATTGGACAGGGCTACACTGAAGCTTTCTTT.

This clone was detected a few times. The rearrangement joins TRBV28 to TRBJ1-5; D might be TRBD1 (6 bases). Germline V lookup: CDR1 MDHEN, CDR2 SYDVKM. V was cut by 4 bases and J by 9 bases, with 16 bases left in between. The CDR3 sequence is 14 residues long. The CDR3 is CASSSSGEARPQHF. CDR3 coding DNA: TGTGCCAGCAGTTCATCAGGGGAAGCCAGGCCCCAGCATTTT.

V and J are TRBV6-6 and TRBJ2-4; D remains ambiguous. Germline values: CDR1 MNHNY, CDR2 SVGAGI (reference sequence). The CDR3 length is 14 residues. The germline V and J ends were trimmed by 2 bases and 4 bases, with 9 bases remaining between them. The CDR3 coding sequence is TGTGCCAGCAGTTACGGGCAGTTAAAAAACATTCAGTACTTC. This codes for CASSYGQLKNIQYF.

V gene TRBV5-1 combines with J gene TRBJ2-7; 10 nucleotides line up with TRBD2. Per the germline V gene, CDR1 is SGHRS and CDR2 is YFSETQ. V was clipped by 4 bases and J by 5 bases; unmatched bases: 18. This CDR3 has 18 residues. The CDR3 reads CASSPFPPSGGANHEQYF. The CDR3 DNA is TGCGCCAGCAGCCCCTTCCCCCCCAGCGGGGGGGCCAACCACGAGCAGTACTTC.

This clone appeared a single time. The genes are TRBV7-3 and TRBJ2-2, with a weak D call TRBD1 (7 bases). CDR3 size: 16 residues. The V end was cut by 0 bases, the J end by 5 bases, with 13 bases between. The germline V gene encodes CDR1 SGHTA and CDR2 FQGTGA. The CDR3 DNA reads TGTGCCAGCAGCTTAACTGCGACAGGGAGGACCGGGGAGCTGTTTTTT. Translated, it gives CASSLTATGRTGELFF.

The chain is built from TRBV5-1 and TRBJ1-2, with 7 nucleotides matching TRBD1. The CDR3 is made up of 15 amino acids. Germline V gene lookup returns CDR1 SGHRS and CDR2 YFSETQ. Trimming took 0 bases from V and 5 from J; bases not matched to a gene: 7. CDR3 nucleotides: TGCGCCAGCAGCTTGGGACTGGGGACAGCATATGGCTACACCTTC. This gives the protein CASSLGLGTAYGYTF.

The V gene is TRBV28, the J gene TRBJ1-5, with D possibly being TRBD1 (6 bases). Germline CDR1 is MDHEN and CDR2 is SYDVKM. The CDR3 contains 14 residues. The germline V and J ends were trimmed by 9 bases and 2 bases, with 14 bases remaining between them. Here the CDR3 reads CASKQGIGNQPQHF. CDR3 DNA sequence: TGTGCCAGTAAGCAGGGGATTGGCAATCAGCCCCAGCATTTT.

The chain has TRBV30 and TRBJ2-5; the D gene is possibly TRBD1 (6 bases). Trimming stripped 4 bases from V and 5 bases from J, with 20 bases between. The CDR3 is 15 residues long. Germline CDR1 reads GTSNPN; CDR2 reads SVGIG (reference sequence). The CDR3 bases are TGTGCCTGGACCCGCCAAGGGACACCGGGGGAGACCCAGTACTTC. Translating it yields CAWTRQGTPGETQYF.

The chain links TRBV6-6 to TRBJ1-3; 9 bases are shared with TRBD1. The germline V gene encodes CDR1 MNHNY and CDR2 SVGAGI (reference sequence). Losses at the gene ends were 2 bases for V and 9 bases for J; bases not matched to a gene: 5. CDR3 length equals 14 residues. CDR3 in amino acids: CASSYDDRGSTIYF. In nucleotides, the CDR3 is TGTGCCAGCAGTTACGACGACAGGGGGAGCACCATATATTTT.

CDR3 in amino acids: CATSSGGNPPDTQYF. DNA of the CDR3: TGTGCCACCAGCAGCGGGGGGAATCCCCCAGATACGCAGTATTTT. The chain carries TRBV15 and TRBJ2-3, with 7 bases that match TRBD2. Germline V gene lookup returns CDR1 LNHNV and CDR2 YYDKDF (reference sequence). CDR3 length: 15 amino acids. J gave up 4 bases and V 3 bases, and 7 bases lay outside the gene matches. Full variable domain (outside the CDR3, taken from reference TRBV15 and TRBJ2-3): DAMVIQNPRYQVTQFGKPVTLSCSQTLNHNVMYWYQQKSSQAPKLLFHYYDKDFNNEADTPDNFQSRRPNTSFCFLDIRSPGLGDTAMYLCATSSGGNPPDTQYFGPGTRLTVL.

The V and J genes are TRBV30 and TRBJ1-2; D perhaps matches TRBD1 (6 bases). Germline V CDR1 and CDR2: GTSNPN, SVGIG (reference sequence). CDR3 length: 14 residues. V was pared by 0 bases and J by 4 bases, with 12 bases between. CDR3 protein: CAWSVVRGPYGYTF. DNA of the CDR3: TGTGCCTGGAGTGTAGTCAGGGGACCCTATGGCTACACCTTC.